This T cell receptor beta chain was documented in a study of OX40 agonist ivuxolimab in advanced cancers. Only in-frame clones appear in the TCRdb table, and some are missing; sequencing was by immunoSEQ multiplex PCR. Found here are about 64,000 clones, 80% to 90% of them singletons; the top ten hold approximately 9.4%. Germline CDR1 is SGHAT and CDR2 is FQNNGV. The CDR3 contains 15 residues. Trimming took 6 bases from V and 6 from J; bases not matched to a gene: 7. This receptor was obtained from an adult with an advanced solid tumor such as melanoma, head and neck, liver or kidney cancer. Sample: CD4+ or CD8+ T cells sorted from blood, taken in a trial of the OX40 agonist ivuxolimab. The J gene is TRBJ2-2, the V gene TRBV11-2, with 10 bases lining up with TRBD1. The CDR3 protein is CASSGQGVWAGELFF. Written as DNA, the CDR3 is TGTGCCAGCAGTGGACAGGGGGTTTGGGCCGGGGAGCTGTTTTTT.